This TCR beta chain was observed in a study of sequential checkpoint blockade in melanoma (dated by TCRdb to about 2019). Regarding the complete study: Using 1:1 randomization, the trial assigned patients either to first-line nivolumab followed by ipilimumab (arm A) or to ipilimumab followed by nivolumab (arm B). Maintenance nivolumab came after both trial sequences. Results and caveats for the whole study, not just this receptor: Validation of the response-prediction model combining TCR metrics and mutation burden is needed in larger, independent patient cohorts.

The sample's treatment or condition label, decoded: randomized to nivolumab then ipilimumab (arm A) or the reverse (arm B). None of the trial patients had been given prior DNA-damaging chemotherapy. Thawed PBMCs were sorted on a FACS Aria II flow cytometer to isolate live CD3+CD8+ cells negative for CD19 and CD56. Samples came from patients with melanoma in CheckMate 064, a randomized, open-label phase II trial of sequential checkpoint blockade. Peripheral blood mononuclear cells were collected by leukapheresis, purified with Ficoll-Paque, and frozen in human serum with approximately 9.4% DMSO. Right after sorting, the blood CD3+CD8+ cells were verified to be >95% pure, and DNA extraction followed. TCRbeta CDR3 regions were immunosequenced from genomic DNA with the immunoSEQ Assay. Before high-throughput sequencing, the genomic DNA was amplified using bias-controlled multiplex PCR. As for how the authors treated the data: To quantify the absolute abundance of each unique TCRbeta CDR3 region, the sequences were collapsed and filtered. Clonality, defined as 1 minus Pielou's evenness, was calculated using productive rearrangements only. A previously published method was used to identify clones with significantly greater frequencies in on-treatment samples than in baseline samples. TCRdb took over this immuneACCESS table, retaining in-frame rearrangements with V and J assigned. Such tables are incomplete; in checked studies, under half of the missing clones stem from an unresolved V gene, and the remainder is unexplained. That table supplies the V and J calls and clone size; D and trimming were determined from the DNA. Within this sample are approximately 11,000 clones, with about three quarters of them counted one time only. Approximately 50% of the sample lies in the top ten.

To note about this clone: There is no known antigen for this receptor. Base qualities are not provided; no much larger clone lies one nucleotide away.

The CDR3, from cysteine to phenylalanine, totals 12 residues. Only CDR3 DNA is held: 36 bases, read in frame from base 1. V lost 5 bases and J lost 11 bases, and the count of bases not matched to a germline gene is 6. For CDR1 and CDR2, the germline V gene lists MNHEY and SVGAGI. The sequence was obtained from a human donor with melanoma. The chain was built from TRBV6-5 and TRBJ1-1, and 9 junctional nucleotides match TRBD1. The sample was CD8+ T cells sorted from blood (inferred from file names), taken from a patient given nivolumab and ipilimumab in sequence. This receptor has the CDR3 CASSPWTGAAFF. The nucleotide sequence is TGTGCCAGCAGTCCTTGGACAGGGGCGGCTTTCTTT.